A single sample is the source of the 30 T cell receptor beta chains below, sequenced in a study of CD8 T cells in Susac syndrome. When the RNA was reverse transcribed, random hexamers were used with an input of about 0.5 to 1 ug. TCRdb re-derived calls from the immunoSEQ multiplex PCR reads in MiXCR, one entry per CDR3 protein. The data hold under 200,000 distinct CDR3 sequences, with roughly 95% observed a single time. Input material: CD4+ T cells from PBMCs. Every receptor here comes from a human donor in good health.

The chain combines TRBV13 with TRBJ2-2; the match to TRBD2 covers 9 bases. From germline, CDR1 is PRHDT and CDR2 FYEKMQ (reference sequence). This CDR3 is 15 amino acids long. Unmatched junction bases numbered 1, after V lost 1 base and J lost 4 bases. The CDR3 region is CASSLVAGVTGELFF. The DNA of the CDR3 is TGTGCCAGCAGCTTAGTAGCGGGGGTCACCGGGGAGCTGTTTTTT.

This chain uses TRBV18 with TRBJ2-7, with D maybe TRBD2 (6 bases). Germline-derived CDR1 and CDR2 are KGHSH and LQKENI. V was trimmed by 3 bases and J by 6 bases, leaving 15 bases between them. CDR3 length: 14 amino acids. CDR3 amino acids: CASSPGLGRSEQYV. CDR3 DNA: TGTGCCAGCTCACCGGGACTGGGACGTTCCGAGCAGTACGTC.

The chain is built from TRBV20-1 and TRBJ1-5, with D perhaps matching TRBD1 (6 bases). The germline V and J ends were trimmed by 3 bases and 5 bases, with 11 bases remaining between them. The CDR3 totals 13 residues. The V gene's germline CDR1 is DFQATT and CDR2 SNEGSKA (reference sequence). This chain's CDR3 is CSASLRGDQPQHF. The CDR3 region has the DNA TGCAGTGCTAGCCTCAGGGGCGATCAGCCCCAGCATTTT.

The V call is TRBV18, the J call TRBJ2-4; 7 nucleotides line up with TRBD2. The CDR3 extends over 19 amino acids. After removal of 0 bases from V and 0 bases from J, the junction contained 11 bases not matched to a gene. Per germline, CDR1 KGHSH and CDR2 LQKENI. DNA of the CDR3: TGTGCCAGCTCACCACCTCTTGCGGGAGAGTTTATAGCCAAAAACATTCAGTACTTC. Translated: CASSPPLAGEFIAKNIQYF.

V is TRBV5-4 and J is TRBJ1-1; D unresolved. CDR1 SGHNT and CDR2 YYREEE come from the germline V gene (reference sequence). Trimming cost V 3 bases and J 0 bases, with 12 bases left between them. The CDR3 length is 15 residues. CDR3 in amino acids: CASSSPGQMNTEAFF. The CDR3 DNA follows: TGTGCCAGCAGCTCACCTGGGCAGATGAACACTGAAGCTTTCTTT.

This clonotype came up a few times. This chain joins TRBV2 and TRBJ2-3, with 8 bases that match TRBD2. Trimming at V came to 5 bases and at J to 1 base, leaving 5 bases not matched to a gene. Germline CDR1 SNHLY, CDR2 FYNNEI. This CDR3 has 15 amino acids. CDR3 protein: CASSPTTSGTDTQYF. The CDR3 nucleotides read TGTGCCAGCAGTCCCACGACTAGCGGCACAGATACGCAGTATTTT.

The rearrangement links TRBV14 to TRBJ2-2; D is possibly TRBD1 or TRBD2 (5 bases each). This CDR3 comprises 15 residues. The germline V and J ends were trimmed by 1 base and 5 bases, with 11 bases remaining between them. CDR1 is SGHDN, CDR2 FVKESK, per germline. The CDR3 sequence: CASSQALGGTGELFF. In DNA, the CDR3 is TGTGCCAGCAGCCAAGCCCTTGGGGGAACCGGGGAGCTGTTTTTT.

The chain is built from TRBV27 and TRBJ1-6; D unresolved. The CDR3 length is 14 residues. Germline CDR1 MNHEY, CDR2 SMNVEV (reference sequence). With 0 bases removed from V and 9 bases from J, the gap between germline ends came to 9 bases. This CDR3 is CASSLSNLLSPLHF. CDR3 coding DNA: TGTGCCAGCAGTTTATCCAATCTTCTTTCACCCCTCCACTTT.

The J gene is TRBJ2-3, the V gene TRBV30; D is unresolved. Deletions cut 0 bases from V and 8 bases from J, with 3 bases between. Germline loops: CDR1 GTSNPN, CDR2 SVGIG (reference sequence). The CDR3 sequence is 10 residues long. This CDR3 is CAWSVGTQYF. The CDR3 bases are TGTGCCTGGAGTGTAGGTACGCAGTATTTT.

The chain employs TRBV3-1 and TRBJ1-4; D might be TRBD1 (5 bases). The germline V gene has CDR1 LGHDT and CDR2 YNNKEL (reference sequence). Trimming cost V 4 bases and J 7 bases, with 13 bases left between them. CDR3 length: 14 amino acids. The CDR3 DNA reads TGTGCCAGCAGCCTGGGGCCCGGGGGTGAAAAACTGTTTTTT. Protein: CASSLGPGGEKLFF.

The chain has TRBV27 and TRBJ1-6; the match to TRBD1 covers 8 bases. J lost 11 bases, V lost 5 bases, and 2 bases had no gene match. The CDR3 has 12 amino acids. Germline V gene data show CDR1 as MNHEY and CDR2 as SMNVEV (reference sequence). CDR3 protein: CASSKDRAPLHF. DNA for the CDR3: TGTGCCAGCAGTAAGGACAGGGCACCCCTCCACTTT.

The CDR3 DNA reads as TGCAGTGCTAGCGGCCTTCGGGAAGAGACCCAGTACTTC. Amino acid sequence: CSASGLREETQYF. The chain uses TRBV20-1 and TRBJ2-5; no firm D call. CDR1 and CDR2 (germline): DFQATT, SNEGSKA (reference sequence). The CDR3 is 13 amino acids. V gave up 3 bases and J gave up 3 bases, with 11 bases separating them.

The rearrangement joins TRBV14 to TRBJ2-5, with 11 nucleotides matching TRBD2. V lost 2 bases and J lost 4; bases outside the gene matches: 6. CDR3 length: 16 residues. Germline V gene data show CDR1 as SGHDN and CDR2 as FVKESK. The chain's CDR3 is CASSQLAGGRGETQYF. The CDR3 DNA reads TGTGCCAGCAGCCAACTAGCGGGAGGACGGGGAGAGACCCAGTACTTC.

This clonotype was detected only a few times. V gene TRBV4-3 combines with J gene TRBJ2-3; unclear D gene. This CDR3 has 13 amino acids. From germline, CDR1 is LGHNA and CDR2 YSLEER. V lost 0 bases to trimming and J lost 6 bases, with 7 bases between them. This CDR3 is CASSQEGADTQYF. CDR3 bases: TGCGCCAGCAGCCAAGAGGGCGCGGATACGCAGTATTTT.

This rearrangement joins TRBV10-1 to TRBJ1-1; possibly TRBD1 for D (5 bases). V dropped 3 bases and J dropped 1 base, with 12 bases sitting between them. From germline, CDR1 is WNHNN and CDR2 SYGVQD (reference sequence). CDR3 size: 15 residues. The CDR3 reads CASSESGAWNTEAFF. For the CDR3, the DNA is TGCGCCAGCAGTGAATCCGGGGCGTGGAACACTGAAGCTTTCTTT.

The genes are TRBV29-1 and TRBJ2-5, with TRBD2 matching 15 bases. V was pared by 6 bases and J by 2 bases, with 7 bases of the junction left unmatched. Germline CDR1 SQVTM, CDR2 ANQGSEA. The CDR3 contains 16 residues. The CDR3 is CSVRGLAGGSQETQYF. The DNA for the CDR3 is TGCAGCGTCCGCGGACTAGCGGGAGGGTCACAAGAGACCCAGTACTTC.

The J gene is TRBJ2-1, the V gene TRBV14; possibly TRBD1 for D (7 bases). Germline loops: CDR1 SGHDN, CDR2 FVKESK. V gave up 4 bases and J gave up 11 bases, with 21 bases separating them. The CDR3 spans 15 residues. CDR3 amino acids: CASSRETGQGGQQFF. The CDR3, as DNA: TGTGCCAGCAGCCGAGAGACAGGGCAGGGAGGTCAGCAGTTCTTC.

This clonotype has a handful of counts. The genes are TRBV3-1 and TRBJ2-7, with D perhaps TRBD1 or TRBD2 (5 bases each). The CDR3 is 13 amino acids. V lost 0 bases and J lost 6, with 9 bases in between. From germline, CDR1 is LGHDT and CDR2 YNNKEL (reference sequence). The DNA for the CDR3 is TGTGCCAGCAGCCAAGAGGCGAGGGGCGAGCAGTACGTC. Encoded protein: CASSQEARGEQYV.

V usage is TRBV6-5 and J usage is TRBJ2-3; 10 bases agree with TRBD2. V shed 4 bases and J 4 bases; nucleotides not matched to a gene: 2. Germline assignment: CDR1 MNHEY and CDR2 SVGAGI. The CDR3 contains 14 residues. As DNA, the CDR3 is TGTGCCAGCAGTTCAGGACTAGCGGCAGATACGCAGTATTTT. Amino acids: CASSSGLAADTQYF.

In DNA, the CDR3 is TGTGCCAGCAGTTTCCCCCTGGGGGAACTGTTTTTT. This sequence encodes CASSFPLGELFF. V is TRBV28 and J is TRBJ1-4, with a possible D match to TRBD1 (5 bases). V shed 3 bases and J shed 12 bases, with 11 bases lying between them. Germline CDR1 and CDR2: MDHEN and SYDVKM. This CDR3 contains 12 residues.

The rearrangement joins TRBV7-2 to TRBJ2-5; 8 bases map to TRBD1. Germline lookup yields CDR1 SGHTA and CDR2 FQGNSA. CDR3 length equals 15 residues. V lost 3 bases and J lost 5; bases outside the gene matches: 8. The CDR3 DNA is TGTGCCAGCAGCTTCCAGACAGGGGTCGGCGAGACCCAGTACTTC. The encoded protein is CASSFQTGVGETQYF.

This clonotype was detected once. This chain connects TRBV5-6 to TRBJ1-2; D perhaps matches TRBD1 (5 bases). The CDR3 contains 13 residues. Germline V gene lookup returns CDR1 SGHDT and CDR2 YYEEEE. Trimming removed 6 bases at V and 8 bases at J, with 17 bases between. In DNA form, the CDR3 reads TGTGCCAGCACTTTGACCCCGAGGGACGGCTACACCTTC. This encodes CASTLTPRDGYTF.

The chain is built from TRBV15 and TRBJ2-4; D ambiguous. Germline values: CDR1 LNHNV, CDR2 YYDKDF (reference sequence). CDR3 size: 11 residues. Trimming pared 5 bases from V and 11 bases from J, leaving 10 bases between. CDR3 nucleotide sequence: TGTGCCACCAGCGTCACTGAGGTTCAGTACTTC. Its protein product is CATSVTEVQYF.

The chain joins TRBV3-1 to TRBJ1-2, with 9 bases identical to TRBD1. Trimming took 1 base from V and 4 from J; bases not matched to a gene: 1. CDR3 length: 14 amino acids. CDR1 and CDR2 (germline): LGHDT, YNNKEL (reference sequence). The CDR3 region is CASSQATGGYGYTF. The CDR3 DNA is TGTGCCAGCAGCCAAGCGACAGGGGGCTATGGCTACACCTTC.

The chain employs TRBV7-9 and TRBJ2-1, with 7 bases lining up with TRBD1. This CDR3 is 14 amino acids long. Germline CDR1 and CDR2: SEHNR and FQNEAQ (reference sequence). The trim removed 5 bases at V and 7 bases at J, leaving 8 bases unmatched. The CDR3 loop reads CASSARTGRNEQFF. CDR3 in DNA: TGTGCCAGCAGCGCTCGGACAGGCCGAAATGAGCAGTTCTTC.

The CDR3 region has the DNA TGCGCCAGCAGCTTGGCCACGGGCATAGAGACCCAGTACTTC. Translated: CASSLATGIETQYF. The rearrangement uses TRBV5-1 and TRBJ2-5; no clear D. V lost 0 bases and J 4 bases, leaving 10 bases between the germline ends. Per the germline V gene, CDR1 is SGHRS and CDR2 is YFSETQ. The CDR3 consists of 14 residues.

V and J are TRBV14 and TRBJ2-1; D gene unclear. Trimming left V 4 bases short and J 1 base short, with 17 bases between. Germline CDR1 is SGHDN and CDR2 is FVKESK. The CDR3 runs 17 residues. CDR3 amino acids: CASSLLNRGPSYNEQFF. The CDR3 coding sequence is TGTGCCAGCAGCCTTCTTAACAGAGGCCCTTCCTACAATGAGCAGTTCTTC.

The chain combines TRBV4-3 with TRBJ2-6, with 9 bases aligning to TRBD1. This CDR3 has 18 amino acids. The trim removed 2 bases at V and 1 base at J, leaving 6 bases unmatched. Germline CDR1 LGHNA, CDR2 YSLEER. The DNA for the CDR3 is TGCGCCAGCAGCCAATTCGGGACAGGGCTGTCTGGGGCCAACGTCCTGACTTTC. Its translation: CASSQFGTGLSGANVLTF.

The chain joins TRBV20-1 to TRBJ1-5; D unclear. CDR1 DFQATT and CDR2 SNEGSKA come from the germline V gene (reference sequence). Trimming took 3 bases from V and 4 from J, leaving 10 bases between them. CDR3 size: 13 residues. The CDR3 DNA reads as TGCAGTGCTAGGGCCTTCCGAAATCAGCCCCAGCATTTT. It encodes CSARAFRNQPQHF.

The rearrangement joins TRBV5-6 to TRBJ2-5, with D hard to call. This CDR3 has 11 residues. Trimming left V 4 bases short and J 5 bases short, with 6 bases between. Germline V gene data show CDR1 as SGHDT and CDR2 as YYEEEE. CDR3 sequence (DNA): TGTGCCAGCAGCGGGTTTGAGACCCAGTACTTC. Translating it yields CASSGFETQYF.